The clone carrying this T cell receptor beta chain was seen repeatedly, ten times or more. Lactation, pregnancy, other autoimmune disease or uncontrolled infection excluded patients. Blood sampling occurred at first hyperthyroidism diagnosis, ahead of any ophthalmopathy symptoms. Researchers took RNA transcripts and amplified the TCR beta CDR3 regions from them. Using the HTBI primer set, a first-round RT-PCR was run on the TCR CDR3. TCRdb reprocessed the multiplex PCR reads with MiXCR, giving one entry per CDR3 protein. The sample includes around 300,000 distinct CDR3 sequences, about 14% of them seen just once. The data derive from a study of T cells in Graves' hyperthyroidism and ophthalmopathy. The CDR3 covers 13 residues. V shed 11 bases, J shed 4 bases, and the junction held 5 bases outside the gene matches. Germline CDR1 MDHEN, CDR2 SYDVKM.

The specimen was blood. The receptor was derived from a woman aged 25 to 39 with Graves' hyperthyroidism that later progressed to Graves' ophthalmopathy. The chain combines TRBV28 with TRBJ2-5; TRBD2 matches 12 bases. CDR3 sequence reads: CAGSTSGRETQYF. The DNA for the CDR3 is TGTGCCGGCTCGACTAGCGGGAGAGAGACCCAGTACTTC.